A selection of T cell receptor beta chains follows, all from one sample in a study of human T cells and chemical hapten exposure. TCRdb reprocessed the RACE reads via MiXCR and lists one record per CDR3 protein. The data contain 30,000 to 40,000 distinct CDR3 sequences, about 6.3% of them seen just once; the ten biggest clones take up around 10%. Here the sequenced sample was whole blood, taken in connection with sensitization to the hapten diphenylcyclopropenone (DPC). These receptors originate from a woman aged 25 to 39 with alopecia areata. Some clones in this sample may be carry-over from other donors' samples. CDR3s include the opening cysteine and the closing phenylalanine or tryptophan. The order of the fields is V gene, J gene, D gene, clone size, CDR3 protein, CDR3 DNA. D genes are given only for firm matches. Clone size is stated in some rows and not others, as once, few, many or a class when expanded.

V gene: TRBV29-1; J gene: TRBJ1-4; D gene: NA; clone size: many; CDR3 protein: CSGTVNEKLFF; CDR3 DNA: TGCAGCGGGACGGTTAATGAAAAACTGTTTTTT
V gene: TRBV29-1; J gene: TRBJ2-7; D gene: TRBD1; clone size: few; CDR3 protein: CSVGTGGKYEQYF; CDR3 DNA: TGCAGCGTTGGTACAGGGGGGAAATACGAGCAGTACTTC
V gene: TRBV9; J gene: TRBJ1-3; D gene: NA; clone size: once; CDR3 protein: CASSTYSQSSGNTIYF; CDR3 DNA: TGTGCCAGCAGCACCTATTCACAGAGCTCTGGAAACACCATATATTTT
V gene: TRBV29-1; J gene: TRBJ2-5; D gene: NA; clone size: many; CDR3 protein: CSAGPGTQETQYF; CDR3 DNA: TGCAGCGCCGGCCCCGGGACACAGGAGACCCAGTACTTC
V gene: TRBV20-1; J gene: TRBJ1-1; D gene: NA; clone size: few; CDR3 protein: CSARFTGIPEAFF; CDR3 DNA: TGCAGTGCTAGGTTTACAGGGATCCCTGAAGCTTTCTTT
V gene: TRBV6-2/TRBV6-3; J gene: TRBJ2-5; D gene: TRBD2; clone size: many; CDR3 protein: CASSPGGRQTQYF; CDR3 DNA: TGTGCCAGCAGCCCGGGGGGGCGTCAGACCCAGTACTTC
V gene: TRBV28; J gene: TRBJ1-4; D gene: NA; clone size: many; CDR3 protein: CASSLRARGNEKLFF; CDR3 DNA: TGTGCCAGCAGTTTAAGGGCCCGGGGTAATGAAAAACTGTTTTTT
V gene: TRBV10-3; J gene: TRBJ2-7; D gene: NA; clone size: few; CDR3 protein: CAISAHNEQYF; CDR3 DNA: TGTGCCATCAGTGCCCACAACGAGCAGTACTTC
V gene: TRBV6-1; J gene: TRBJ1-1; D gene: NA; clone size: many; CDR3 protein: CASTQAGFMNTEAFF; CDR3 DNA: TGTGCCAGCACGCAGGCGGGTTTCATGAACACTGAAGCTTTCTTT
V gene: TRBV20-1; J gene: TRBJ2-7; D gene: NA; clone size: many; CDR3 protein: CSAREAATYEQYF; CDR3 DNA: TGCAGTGCTAGAGAGGCAGCTACCTACGAGCAGTACTTC
V gene: TRBV18; J gene: TRBJ2-6; D gene: NA; clone size: NA; CDR3 protein: CASSRAGRIGANVLTF; CDR3 DNA: TGTGCCAGCTCACGGGCAGGCCGTATTGGGGCCAACGTCCTGACTTTC
V gene: TRBV5-6; J gene: TRBJ1-5; D gene: NA; clone size: many; CDR3 protein: CASSLFGRAGNQPQHF; CDR3 DNA: TGTGCCAGCAGCTTGTTCGGCAGGGCCGGCAATCAGCCCCAGCATTTT
V gene: TRBV29-1; J gene: TRBJ1-1; D gene: NA; clone size: many; CDR3 protein: CSVLQGITEAFF; CDR3 DNA: TGCAGCGTTTTGCAGGGGATCACTGAAGCTTTCTTT
V gene: TRBV12-3/TRBV12-4; J gene: TRBJ1-2; D gene: NA; clone size: few; CDR3 protein: CASSFGEGANYGYTF; CDR3 DNA: TGTGCCAGCAGTTTCGGGGAAGGAGCTAACTATGGCTACACCTTC
V gene: TRBV5-1; J gene: TRBJ2-7; D gene: NA; clone size: few; CDR3 protein: CASSLASDYEQYF; CDR3 DNA: TGCGCCAGCAGCTTGGCCTCGGACTACGAGCAGTACTTC
V gene: TRBV2; J gene: TRBJ1-5; D gene: NA; clone size: few; CDR3 protein: CASMRGRGSQPQHF; CDR3 DNA: TGTGCCAGCATGAGGGGGAGAGGGAGTCAGCCCCAGCATTTT
V gene: TRBV3-1; J gene: TRBJ2-7; D gene: NA; clone size: NA; CDR3 protein: CASSQVIDYLYEQYF; CDR3 DNA: TGTGCCAGCAGCCAAGTTATTGACTATCTCTACGAGCAGTACTTC
V gene: TRBV20-1; J gene: TRBJ2-2; D gene: NA; clone size: NA; CDR3 protein: CSARDALGDGELFF; CDR3 DNA: TGCAGTGCTAGAGATGCCCTTGGGGACGGGGAGCTGTTTTTT
V gene: TRBV7-9; J gene: TRBJ2-3; D gene: NA; clone size: NA; CDR3 protein: CASSLATGTTGADTQYF; CDR3 DNA: TGTGCCAGCAGCTTAGCGACGGGGACAACGGGGGCAGATACGCAGTATTTT
V gene: TRBV21-1; J gene: TRBJ2-6; D gene: NA; clone size: NA; CDR3 protein: CASSKKGTGAISGANVLTF; CDR3 DNA: TGTGCCAGCAGCAAAAAAGGGACAGGGGCCATCTCTGGGGCCAACGTCCTGACTTTC
V gene: TRBV6-2/TRBV6-3; J gene: TRBJ1-1; D gene: NA; clone size: many; CDR3 protein: CASSYVWGRGGNTEAFF; CDR3 DNA: TGTGCCAGCAGTTACGTTTGGGGACGGGGCGGGAACACTGAAGCTTTCTTT
V gene: TRBV3-1; J gene: TRBJ1-1; D gene: NA; clone size: many; CDR3 protein: CASSQVSSAEAFF; CDR3 DNA: TGTGCCAGCAGCCAAGTTTCTTCGGCCGAAGCTTTCTTT
V gene: TRBV7-2; J gene: TRBJ1-2; D gene: NA; clone size: NA; CDR3 protein: CASSFFQQNYGYTF; CDR3 DNA: TGTGCCAGCAGCTTCTTTCAACAGAACTATGGCTACACCTTC
V gene: TRBV15; J gene: TRBJ1-6; D gene: TRBD1; clone size: many; CDR3 protein: CATSLGPPRQGRDSPLHF; CDR3 DNA: TGTGCCACCAGCCTCGGCCCCCCTCGACAGGGGAGGGATTCACCCCTCCACTTT
V gene: TRBV5-8; J gene: TRBJ2-7; D gene: NA; clone size: many; CDR3 protein: CASSLDQGSTTYEQYF; CDR3 DNA: TGTGCCAGCAGCTTGGACCAGGGGTCGACCACCTACGAGCAGTACTTC
V gene: TRBV12-5; J gene: TRBJ2-3; D gene: NA; clone size: few; CDR3 protein: CASGSGPLADTQYF; CDR3 DNA: TGTGCTAGTGGTTCCGGACCGTTAGCAGATACGCAGTATTTT
V gene: TRBV29-1; J gene: TRBJ2-5; D gene: NA; clone size: many; CDR3 protein: CSSAVEETQYF; CDR3 DNA: TGCAGCTCAGCGGTGGAAGAGACCCAGTACTTC
V gene: TRBV4-1; J gene: TRBJ1-4; D gene: NA; clone size: few; CDR3 protein: CASSQDRDPTNEKLFF; CDR3 DNA: TGCGCCAGCAGCCAAGACAGGGATCCAACTAATGAAAAACTGTTTTTT
V gene: TRBV24-1; J gene: TRBJ1-2; D gene: TRBD1; clone size: NA; CDR3 protein: CATSAGTGMSNYGYTF; CDR3 DNA: TGTGCCACCAGTGCGGGGACAGGGATGAGTAACTATGGCTACACCTTC
V gene: TRBV29-1; J gene: TRBJ2-1; D gene: TRBD2; clone size: few; CDR3 protein: CSVDSRGDVNEQFF; CDR3 DNA: TGCAGCGTTGATTCCCGGGGGGATGTCAATGAGCAGTTCTTC
V gene: TRBV20-1; J gene: TRBJ2-1; D gene: TRBD1; clone size: many; CDR3 protein: CSAPSGTGVYNEQFF; CDR3 DNA: TGCAGTGCCCCCAGCGGGACAGGGGTCTACAATGAGCAGTTCTTC
V gene: TRBV20-1; J gene: TRBJ1-5; D gene: TRBD1; clone size: NA; CDR3 protein: CSARDLTGAFNQPQHF; CDR3 DNA: TGCAGTGCTAGAGATCTGACAGGGGCGTTCAATCAGCCCCAGCATTTT
V gene: TRBV10-3; J gene: TRBJ1-1; D gene: NA; clone size: many; CDR3 protein: CAISEYNTEAFF; CDR3 DNA: TGTGCCATCAGTGAATATAATACTGAAGCTTTCTTT
V gene: TRBV18; J gene: TRBJ1-6; D gene: NA; clone size: many; CDR3 protein: CASSPIRGMGNSPLHF; CDR3 DNA: TGTGCCAGCTCACCAATCAGGGGTATGGGAAATTCACCCCTCCACTTT
V gene: TRBV27; J gene: TRBJ2-2; D gene: NA; clone size: medium-sized; CDR3 protein: CASTNTGELFF; CDR3 DNA: TGTGCCAGCACAAACACCGGGGAGCTGTTTTTT
V gene: TRBV20-1; J gene: TRBJ1-2; D gene: TRBD1; clone size: many; CDR3 protein: CSAGTGGNYGYTF; CDR3 DNA: TGCAGTGCTGGGACAGGGGGTAACTATGGCTACACCTTC
V gene: TRBV7-2; J gene: TRBJ1-4; D gene: TRBD1; clone size: many; CDR3 protein: CASSSDRNEKLFF; CDR3 DNA: TGTGCCAGCAGCTCGGACAGGAATGAAAAACTGTTTTTT
V gene: TRBV29-1; J gene: TRBJ2-7; D gene: NA; clone size: NA; CDR3 protein: CSVTQGGEQYF; CDR3 DNA: TGCAGCGTTACCCAGGGGGGAGAGCAGTACTTC
V gene: TRBV3-1; J gene: TRBJ2-2; D gene: NA; clone size: few; CDR3 protein: CASSQTPRGAGELFF; CDR3 DNA: TGTGCCAGCAGCCAGACTCCACGAGGAGCCGGGGAGCTGTTTTTT
V gene: TRBV19; J gene: TRBJ2-7; D gene: TRBD2; clone size: few; CDR3 protein: CASSVAGASYEQYF; CDR3 DNA: TGTGCCAGTAGTGTAGCGGGGGCCTCCTACGAGCAGTACTTC
V gene: TRBV3-1; J gene: TRBJ1-2; D gene: NA; clone size: many; CDR3 protein: CASSPPQWGYGYTF; CDR3 DNA: TGTGCCAGCAGCCCCCCCCAGTGGGGGTATGGCTACACCTTC
V gene: TRBV20-1; J gene: TRBJ2-7; D gene: NA; clone size: many; CDR3 protein: CSARGDSNYEQYF; CDR3 DNA: TGCAGTGCTAGGGGGGACTCGAACTACGAGCAGTACTTC
V gene: TRBV5-1; J gene: TRBJ1-5; D gene: NA; clone size: many; CDR3 protein: CASSLAFRGGQPQHF; CDR3 DNA: TGCGCCAGCAGCTTGGCGTTCAGGGGCGGCCAGCCCCAGCATTTT
V gene: TRBV2; J gene: TRBJ2-7; D gene: NA; clone size: NA; CDR3 protein: CASSFIEGRVEQYF; CDR3 DNA: TGTGCCAGCAGCTTTATAGAGGGACGGGTCGAGCAGTACTTC
V gene: TRBV7-2; J gene: TRBJ2-5; D gene: NA; clone size: few; CDR3 protein: CASSSPTETQYF; CDR3 DNA: TGTGCCAGCAGCTCCCCGACGGAGACCCAGTACTTC
V gene: TRBV7-2; J gene: TRBJ1-2; D gene: NA; clone size: few; CDR3 protein: CASSTNRDPIYGYTF; CDR3 DNA: TGTGCCAGCAGCACAAACAGGGATCCTATCTATGGCTACACCTTC
V gene: TRBV20-1; J gene: TRBJ2-7; D gene: TRBD1; clone size: few; CDR3 protein: CSARDTGAPGSYEQYF; CDR3 DNA: TGCAGTGCTAGAGATACAGGGGCCCCGGGGTCCTACGAGCAGTACTTC
V gene: TRBV21-1; J gene: TRBJ2-7; D gene: NA; clone size: few; CDR3 protein: CASSESRTGVDEQYF; CDR3 DNA: TGTGCCAGCAGCGAAAGCCGGACAGGGGTGGACGAGCAGTACTTC
V gene: TRBV4-1; J gene: TRBJ2-5; D gene: NA; clone size: few; CDR3 protein: CASSPRVLETQYF; CDR3 DNA: TGCGCCAGCAGCCCAAGAGTACTAGAGACCCAGTACTTC
V gene: TRBV7-8; J gene: TRBJ1-5; D gene: NA; clone size: medium-sized; CDR3 protein: CASSPRPQPYSNQPQHF; CDR3 DNA: TGTGCCAGCAGCCCTCGTCCCCAACCGTATAGCAATCAGCCCCAGCATTTT
V gene: TRBV18; J gene: TRBJ1-2; D gene: TRBD1; clone size: many; CDR3 protein: CASSPERGQANYGYTF; CDR3 DNA: TGTGCCAGCTCACCGGAGCGGGGACAGGCAAACTATGGCTACACCTTC
V gene: TRBV7-9; J gene: TRBJ1-6; D gene: NA; clone size: few; CDR3 protein: CASSDSNSPLHF; CDR3 DNA: TGTGCCAGCAGCGATTCCAATTCACCCCTCCACTTT
V gene: TRBV28; J gene: TRBJ2-5; D gene: TRBD2; clone size: NA; CDR3 protein: CASREGLVPQETQYF; CDR3 DNA: TGTGCCAGCAGGGAGGGACTAGTTCCGCAAGAGACCCAGTACTTC
V gene: TRBV20-1; J gene: TRBJ1-2; D gene: NA; clone size: many; CDR3 protein: CSARDPGRGNYGYTF; CDR3 DNA: TGCAGTGCTAGAGATCCCGGCAGAGGGAACTATGGCTACACCTTC
V gene: TRBV6-1; J gene: TRBJ2-7; D gene: TRBD1; clone size: few; CDR3 protein: CASSPLDRGSADEQYF; CDR3 DNA: TGTGCCAGCAGTCCCTTGGACAGGGGCTCGGCTGACGAGCAGTACTTC